Each of the 18 T cell receptor beta chains below was sequenced from the same sample in a study of PD-1 blockade in classical Hodgkin lymphoma. Libraries were prepared by immunoSEQ multiplex PCR; TCRdb keeps only in-frame clonotypes and omits some of them. The data hold 15,000 to 20,000 clones, with 75% to 90% observed a single time. After autologous stem cell transplantation all patients relapsed, and prior brentuximab vedotin exposure differed between cohorts. Sequencing was performed on peripheral blood mononuclear cells (PBMCs), taken at baseline. Every receptor here comes from a human donor with classical Hodgkin lymphoma.

The chain is built from TRBV5-4 and TRBJ2-7, with TRBD1 identical over 7 bases. This CDR3 comprises 14 residues. V lost 3 bases, J lost 5 bases, and 8 bases stayed unmatched. Germline CDR1 is SGHNT and CDR2 is YYREEE (reference sequence). The CDR3 is CASSSGQVTHEQYF. The DNA for the CDR3 is TGTGCCAGCAGCTCCGGACAGGTAACCCACGAGCAGTACTTC.

The chain links TRBV11-2 to TRBJ2-1; the D call may be TRBD1 or TRBD2 (6 bases each). The V and J ends lost 3 bases and 4 bases respectively, with 16 bases between them. This CDR3 is built from 16 residues. Germline CDR1 is SGHAT and CDR2 is FQNNGV. CDR3 in DNA: TGTGCCAGCAGCTTCCAACAGGGAGGTTTGTACAATGAGCAGTTCTTC. Residues: CASSFQQGGLYNEQFF.

The rearrangement uses TRBV11-2 and TRBJ1-1; TRBD1 matches 7 bases. Trimming cost V 2 bases and J 3 bases; bases outside gene matches: 12. Looked up from germline, CDR1 is SGHAT and CDR2 is FQNNGV. The CDR3 runs to 17 residues. CDR3 DNA sequence: TGTGCCAGCAGCTTACAATCGACAGGGTGGGTTGACACTGAAGCTTTCTTT. Its protein is CASSLQSTGWVDTEAFF.

There are a few counts of this clone. The V gene is TRBV6-6, the J gene TRBJ1-4; TRBD1 matches at 9 bases. V lost 6 bases, J lost 6 bases, and 5 bases stayed unmatched. Germline values: CDR1 MNHNY, CDR2 SVGAGI (reference sequence). The CDR3 is made up of 14 amino acids. In DNA form, the CDR3 reads TGTGCCAGCAGGGGACAGGGATGGGATGAAAAACTGTTTTTT. Its protein product is CASRGQGWDEKLFF.

The J gene is TRBJ2-7, the V gene TRBV14, with 9 nucleotides matching TRBD1. Germline V gene lookup returns CDR1 SGHDN and CDR2 FVKESK. Trimming at V came to 4 bases and at J to 4 bases, leaving 20 bases not matched to a gene. The CDR3 contains 19 residues. The CDR3 DNA follows: TGTGCCAGCAGCCCCCGGGCCTCAACAGGGGGCGCAAAAGGGTACGAGCAGTACTTC. Translated, it gives CASSPRASTGGAKGYEQYF. Variable domain in full (rest from reference TRBV14 and TRBJ2-7): EAGVTQFPSHSVIEKGQTVTLRCDPISGHDNLYWYRRVMGKEIKFLLHFVKESKQDESGMPNNRFLAERTGGTYSTLKVQPAELEDSGVYFCASSPRASTGGAKGYEQYFGPGTRLTVT.

CDR3 sequence: CASSPVGNPLEQYF. The CDR3 nucleotides are TGTGCCAGCAGTCCGGTCGGGAACCCCTTAGAGCAGTACTTC. The chain combines TRBV27 with TRBJ2-7; D possibly corresponds to TRBD2 (5 bases). Germline V gene lookup returns CDR1 MNHEY and CDR2 SMNVEV (reference sequence). The CDR3 is 14 residues long. Trimming removed 5 bases at V and 7 bases at J, with 18 bases between.

In this sample, this clone turned up a few times. The chain combines TRBV30 with TRBJ1-1; D ambiguous. The ends were cut back, 2 bases at V and 3 bases at J, with 7 bases in the middle. The CDR3 contains 12 residues. Germline V gene lookup returns CDR1 GTSNPN and CDR2 SVGIG (reference sequence). CDR3 in amino acids: CAWSPPHTEAFF. The CDR3 DNA sequence: TGTGCCTGGAGTCCCCCGCACACTGAAGCTTTCTTT.

This sequence joins TRBV27 and TRBJ1-5; weak D call: TRBD1 (5 bases). V lost 1 base and J 7 bases, leaving 11 bases between the germline ends. CDR1 and CDR2 from the germline V gene are MNHEY and SMNVEV (reference sequence). The CDR3 contains 14 residues. The CDR3 loop is CASSLWGEGQPQHF. CDR3 DNA: TGTGCCAGCAGTTTATGGGGGGAAGGACAGCCCCAGCATTTT.

The chain is built from TRBV30 and TRBJ1-1; D possibly corresponds to TRBD1 (5 bases). Trimming removed 2 bases from V and 4 bases from J, with 11 bases in between. The germline V gene has CDR1 GTSNPN and CDR2 SVGIG (reference sequence). This CDR3 region has 13 residues. The CDR3 region is CAWSSGGSTEAFF. CDR3 DNA: TGTGCCTGGAGTTCCGGGGGGAGCACTGAAGCTTTCTTT.

V gene TRBV18 combines with J gene TRBJ1-3; 9 nucleotides align to TRBD1. V was clipped by 0 bases and J by 2 bases; unmatched bases: 2. Germline V lookup: CDR1 KGHSH, CDR2 LQKENI. CDR3 length equals 16 residues. CDR3 bases: TGTGCCAGCTCACCACCAGGGACAGGGACTGGAAACACCATATATTTT. Protein sequence: CASSPPGTGTGNTIYF.

The genes are TRBV7-2 and TRBJ2-3, with 9 nucleotides matching TRBD2. In germline, CDR1 is SGHTA, CDR2 FQGNSA. The CDR3 has 16 residues. V lost 5 bases, J lost 3 bases, and 9 bases stayed unmatched. CDR3 DNA sequence: TGTGCCAGCAGCCCGACCGGCGGGGGGGTGACAGATACGCAGTATTTT. Protein product: CASSPTGGGVTDTQYF.

The gene calls are TRBV7-6 and TRBJ1-4; TRBD1 aligns across 7 bases. The J segment lost 8 bases and the V segment lost 5 bases, leaving 5 bases of the junction unmatched. This CDR3 contains 13 residues. Germline values: CDR1 SGHVS, CDR2 FNYEAQ. The CDR3, as DNA: TGTGCCAGCAGCCGGGGAGGGGGCGAAAAACTGTTTTTT. Residues: CASSRGGGEKLFF.

The chain uses TRBV4-1 and TRBJ2-2; no clear D gene. The germline V gene encodes CDR1 MGHRA and CDR2 YSYEKL. This CDR3 has 19 amino acids. V was pared by 3 bases and J by 0 bases, with 20 bases between. CDR3 residues: CASSHSFREASANTGELFF. The CDR3 DNA reads as TGCGCCAGCAGCCACAGCTTTAGAGAGGCATCTGCGAACACCGGGGAGCTGTTTTTT.

V is TRBV27 and J is TRBJ2-4, with 8 bases identical to TRBD2. Germline V gene sequence: CDR1 MNHEY, CDR2 SMNVEV (reference sequence). V dropped 8 bases and J dropped 4; count of bases not matched to a gene: 7. The CDR3 runs to 14 residues. The CDR3 region has the DNA TGTGCCAGCCCGGGGGGGCAGGGGAAAAACATTCAGTACTTC. This encodes CASPGGQGKNIQYF.

This chain joins TRBV6-6 and TRBJ1-4, with no clear D. Germline assignment: CDR1 MNHNY and CDR2 SVGAGI (reference sequence). V was cut by 2 bases and J by 4 bases, with 8 bases left in between. The CDR3 extends over 14 amino acids. The chain's CDR3 is CASSYGQVNEKLFF. CDR3 bases: TGTGCCAGCAGTTACGGGCAGGTTAATGAAAAACTGTTTTTT.

The chain uses TRBV28 and TRBJ1-5; D is undetermined. V was clipped by 2 bases and J by 3 bases, with 14 bases between them. This CDR3 comprises 16 residues. Looked up from germline, CDR1 is MDHEN and CDR2 is SYDVKM. CDR3 sequence reads: CASSLTSLVVNQPQHF. The CDR3 DNA follows: TGTGCCAGCAGTTTAACATCTTTAGTGGTCAATCAGCCCCAGCATTTT.

CDR3 residues: CASSEGSGRPYEQYF. The CDR3 DNA reads TGTGCCAGCTCCGAGGGTAGCGGGAGACCCTACGAGCAGTACTTC. The V gene is TRBV18, the J gene TRBJ2-7; 9 nucleotides align to TRBD2. The CDR3 loop spans 15 amino acids. The junction had 8 bases not matched to a gene; V was cut back by 6 bases and J by 2 bases. Germline assignment: CDR1 KGHSH and CDR2 LQKENI.

This clone was detected once. The chain couples TRBV4-1 to TRBJ1-2, with 8 bases identical to TRBD1. Germline V CDR1 and CDR2: MGHRA, YSYEKL. The CDR3 has 14 residues. After removal of 0 bases from V and 3 bases from J, the junction contained 0 bases not matched to a gene. The CDR3 loop is CASSQEQGDYGYTF. DNA of the CDR3: TGCGCCAGCAGCCAAGAACAGGGGGACTATGGCTACACCTTC.